The 17 T cell receptor beta chains given below trace back to one sample, sequenced in a study of OX40 agonist ivuxolimab in advanced cancers. Some clones are missing from TCRdb's copy, which holds only in-frame ones; the method was immunoSEQ multiplex PCR. The repertoire has roughly 52,000 clones, under 85% of them found once; the top ten carry roughly 6.5%. Source: CD4+ or CD8+ T cells sorted from blood, taken in a trial of the OX40 agonist ivuxolimab. These receptors originate from an adult with an advanced solid tumor such as melanoma, head and neck, liver or kidney cancer.

This clone came up once. This chain uses TRBV5-1 with TRBJ2-4, with D unclear. CDR1 is SGHRS and CDR2 is YFSETQ in the germline V gene. CDR3 length: 15 residues. Trimming shortened V by 2 bases and J by 8 bases, and 17 bases separated the two germline ends. As DNA, the CDR3 is TGCGCCAGCAGCTTTTCAGTCTCCCGGTCGGACATTCAGTACTTC. Amino acid sequence: CASSFSVSRSDIQYF.

This chain links TRBV30 with TRBJ2-1, with D possibly being TRBD2 (10 bases). This CDR3 has 22 amino acids. Germline assignment: CDR1 GTSNPN and CDR2 SVGIG (reference sequence). The ends were cut back, 4 bases at V and 1 base at J, with 35 bases in the middle. The DNA of the CDR3 is TGTGCCTGGAACCAGGACAGGGGAGGATGGACTAGCGGAAGCCGTTCCTACAATGAGCAGTTCTTC. This gives the protein CAWNQDRGGWTSGSRSYNEQFF.

This clone qualifies as medium-sized. The chain has TRBV7-9 and TRBJ2-7; 9 bases are a match to TRBD1. This CDR3 region has 14 residues. V shed 5 bases and J 4 bases; nucleotides not matched to a gene: 6. Per the germline V gene, CDR1 is SEHNR and CDR2 is FQNEAQ (reference sequence). The CDR3 loop is CASSRAGQGYEQYF. The CDR3 DNA is TGTGCCAGCAGCCGAGCCGGACAGGGGTACGAGCAGTACTTC.

This clone was found a few times. J is TRBJ1-5 and V is TRBV30, with unresolved D. The CDR3 runs to 13 residues. CDR1 and CDR2 (germline): GTSNPN, SVGIG (reference sequence). Trimming left V 3 bases short and J 0 bases short, with 6 bases between. CDR3 amino acids: CAWRPDSNQPQHF. CDR3 nucleotides: TGTGCCTGGAGACCCGATAGCAATCAGCCCCAGCATTTT.

This sequence joins TRBV5-4 and TRBJ2-2; no definite D call. CDR1 is SGHNT and CDR2 is YYREEE in the germline V gene (reference sequence). V was cut by 4 bases and J by 3 bases, with 7 bases left in between. This CDR3 contains 13 residues. CDR3 sequence reads: CASSQDYTGELFF. In nucleotides, the CDR3 is TGTGCCAGCAGCCAAGACTACACCGGGGAGCTGTTTTTT.

This clone was observed once. This chain links TRBV6-1 with TRBJ2-7, with TRBD1 matching 8 bases. Looked up from germline, CDR1 is MNHNS and CDR2 is SASEGT. The CDR3 runs 14 residues. The V segment lost 6 bases and the J segment 4 bases; nucleotides outside the gene matches: 8. CDR3 bases: TGTGCCAGCAGGTACCGGGACAGGTGGTACGAGCAGTACTTC. Residues: CASRYRDRWYEQYF.

Concerning this clone itself: The same CDR3 also results from other DNA sequences found in this sample. This chain links TRBV4-2 with TRBJ1-1, with a tentative D call TRBD1 (5 bases). CDR3 size: 18 residues. Trimming left V 0 bases short and J 7 bases short, with 24 bases between. The germline V gene has CDR1 LGHNA and CDR2 YNFKEQ. CDR3 bases: TGTGCCAGCAGCCAAGATCGGAGATCCCGGGCAGGGACCTTTGAAGCTTTCTTT. Protein: CASSQDRRSRAGTFEAFF.

This clone was recorded a few times. J is TRBJ2-3 and V is TRBV11-2, with D tentatively TRBD2 (6 bases). This CDR3 is built from 16 residues. The V end lost 3 bases, the J end lost 0 bases, and 13 bases lay between the germline ends. Germline V gene sequence: CDR1 SGHAT, CDR2 FQNNGV. CDR3 loop: CASSFIRTSSTDTQYF. For the CDR3, the DNA is TGTGCCAGCAGCTTTATTAGAACTAGCAGCACAGATACGCAGTATTTT.

The V and J genes are TRBV4-1 and TRBJ2-1; the D gene is possibly TRBD2 (7 bases). This CDR3 has 16 residues. The germline V and J ends were trimmed by 4 bases and 1 base, with 14 bases remaining between them. Germline-derived CDR1 and CDR2 are MGHRA and YSYEKL. The CDR3 DNA follows: TGCGCCAGCAGCCCGCAGAGGGGGGGGTCCTACAATGAGCAGTTCTTC. Translated, it gives CASSPQRGGSYNEQFF.

This chain connects TRBV19 to TRBJ1-5; possible D gene TRBD1, 5 bases. Germline V lookup: CDR1 LNHDA, CDR2 SQIVND (reference sequence). The CDR3 length is 17 residues. The V gene lost 7 bases and the J gene lost 2 bases, with 21 bases spanning the gap. The CDR3 DNA reads as TGTGCCAGTATCCTGGGAAAAGGGGTTAAAGGCAATCAGCCCCAGCATTTT. As protein: CASILGKGVKGNQPQHF.

The J gene is TRBJ2-1, the V gene TRBV7-3; a weak D match, TRBD2 (6 bases). The CDR3 totals 13 residues. Trimming removed 2 bases from V and 5 bases from J, with 7 bases in between. Germline CDR1 SGHTA, CDR2 FQGTGA. Here the CDR3 DNA reads TGTGCCAGCAGCTTACAGCGGGACAATGAGCAGTTCTTC. It specifies CASSLQRDNEQFF.

This chain connects TRBV7-2 to TRBJ1-2, with no clear D. The germline V and J ends were trimmed by 4 bases and 1 base, with 22 bases remaining between them. The CDR3 extends over 18 amino acids. Germline values: CDR1 SGHTA, CDR2 FQGNSA. CDR3 sequence (DNA): TGTGCCAGCAGCTCTACCTCGGGCGAAGACTACCGTAACTATGGCTACACCTTC. Its protein product is CASSSTSGEDYRNYGYTF.

The chain carries TRBV5-1 and TRBJ2-7, with a weak D call TRBD2 (6 bases). With 4 bases removed from V and 3 bases from J, the gap between germline ends came to 11 bases. CDR3 length: 13 residues. CDR1 is SGHRS and CDR2 is YFSETQ in the germline V gene. The CDR3 bases are TGCGCCAGCAGCCCCTGGGACTTCTACGAGCAGTACTTC. As protein: CASSPWDFYEQYF. The whole variable domain, remainder taken from reference TRBV5-1 and TRBJ2-7, is KAGVTQTPRYLIKTRGQQVTLSCSPISGHRSVSWYQQTPGQGLQFLFEYFSETQRNKGNFPGRFSGRQFSNSRSEMNVSTLELGDSALYLCASSPWDFYEQYFGPGTRLTVT.

The J gene is TRBJ2-6, the V gene TRBV28; D remains ambiguous. The CDR3 runs to 16 residues. Germline V CDR1 and CDR2: MDHEN, SYDVKM. Trimming stripped 5 bases from V and 0 bases from J, with 11 bases between. The CDR3 DNA is TGTGCCAGCAGTCCTCCAGTGAACTCTGGGGCCAACGTCCTGACTTTC. It yields the protein CASSPPVNSGANVLTF.

The CDR3, as DNA: TGTGCCAGCAGCTTGGAAGGGGGGCGCGTCAATTCACCCCTCCACTTT. Protein sequence: CASSLEGGRVNSPLHF. The chain combines TRBV5-6 with TRBJ1-6; D might be TRBD1 (6 bases). The CDR3 contains 16 residues. CDR1 is SGHDT and CDR2 is YYEEEE in the germline V gene. V gave up 0 bases and J gave up 7 bases, with 14 bases separating them.

This clone has just a few counts. The rearrangement links TRBV5-3 to TRBJ2-5, with no clear D. TRBV5-3 qualifies as an ORF whose function is uncertain. V lost 0 bases, J lost 1 base, and 7 bases lay in between. The CDR3 extends over 14 amino acids. The CDR3 bases are TGTGCCAGAAGCTTGGAGGGATGCCAAGAGACCCAGTACTTC. Its protein is CARSLEGCQETQYF.

V gene TRBV27 combines with J gene TRBJ2-7, with 9 bases matching TRBD2. CDR1 and CDR2 (germline): MNHEY, SMNVEV (reference sequence). The CDR3 covers 16 residues. Trimming removed 4 bases from V and 7 bases from J; junction bases left unmatched: 14. In DNA form, the CDR3 reads TGTGCCAGCAGTTCCCCGGGACTAGCTCTACTCGGAGAGCAGTACTTC. Protein product: CASSSPGLALLGEQYF.